The clone carrying this TCR beta chain occurred once. What it recognizes is unknown. The junction differs from germline at one of its ends, possibly a read error. The data were obtained in a study of shared clonotypes between healthy human individuals. Study context: The donors, two women and three men, were aged 18 to 49. Study observations and caveats: Generally, naive subsets (rather than memory subsets) showed larger estimated richness. Naive CD4 clonotype sharing across several donors was around 5.5%. Rarefaction showed sorted-subset sequencing was incomplete despite large depth.

The CDR3 is 13 residues long. Germline values: CDR1 MNHNS, CDR2 SASEGT. Assay used: immunoSEQ multiplex PCR; TCRdb lists only in-frame clones, some missing. Of around 690,000 clones listed, 80% to 95% are singletons. What was sequenced was memory CD8+ T cells from PBMCs. Subset: CD45RO+ cells pooled with CCR7-negative TemRA cells. The chain joins TRBV6-1 to TRBJ2-3, with TRBD1 as a possible D gene (5 bases). This receptor was identified in a man aged 18 to 29 in good health. Some clones in this sample may be carry-over from other donors' samples. The CDR3 bases are TGTGCCAGCAGAGAAGGGGCAGGAGATACGCAGTATTTT. Translating gives CASREGAGDTQYF.